One T cell receptor (beta chain) is described in this entry. Some clones are missing from TCRdb's copy, which holds only in-frame ones; the method was immunoSEQ multiplex PCR. The sample includes under 200,000 clones, just under 90% of them seen just once. The sample is drawn from a study of blood T cell repertoires in COVID-19. Study summary: Sites across the United States, Italy and Spain contributed samples from acute and convalescent COVID-19. T cells, B-cell-depleted T cells, or PBMCs provided the cDNA or gDNA that served as material.

Trimming cost V 5 bases and J 0 bases; bases outside gene matches: 11. The V gene's germline CDR1 is MNHNY and CDR2 SVGAGI (reference sequence). The CDR3 is made up of 18 amino acids. The sequenced material came from peripheral blood. The TCR sequence derives from a woman aged 65 to 85 with COVID-19, enrolled during active disease. The chain recombines TRBV6-6 with TRBJ1-5; the match to TRBD1 covers 9 bases. CDR3 coding DNA: TGTGCCAGCAGTCCCCGGGGGACAGGGCCAAATAGCAATCAGCCCCAGCATTTT. Translating it yields CASSPRGTGPNSNQPQHF.